A selection of T cell receptor beta chains follows, all from one sample in a study of T cell responses to AZD1222 COVID-19 vaccine. Method: immunoSEQ multiplex PCR; TCRdb's copy keeps in-frame clones and lacks some. The profile shows 130,000 to 150,000 clones, 75% to 95% of them singletons. The material was peripheral blood, obtained on day 0 of MenACWY control vaccination. The origin of the receptors is an adult in good health. Both conserved end residues are part of each CDR3. The D gene is left open where the match is weak. Clone size is shown for a subset of rows, as once, few, many or a class of expanded clone.

clone size	V gene	D gene	J gene	CDR3 protein	CDR3 DNA
NA	TRBV5-1	TRBD1	TRBJ1-1	CASTQVAGGALDTEAFF	TGCGCCAGCACCCAGGTGGCAGGGGGCGCATTGGACACTGAAGCTTTCTTT
NA	TRBV5-1	NA	TRBJ2-3	CASSLRRGIDTQYF	TGCGCCAGCAGCTTGAGGCGGGGTATAGATACGCAGTATTTT
NA	TRBV7-2	NA	TRBJ1-1	CASSLAGGGTEAFF	TGTGCCAGCAGCTTAGCCGGGGGGGGCACTGAAGCTTTCTTT
few	TRBV3-1/TRBV3-2	NA	TRBJ1-6	CASSQEGGDNSPLHF	TGTGCCAGCAGCCAAGAAGGAGGAGATAATTCACCCCTCCACTTT
NA	TRBV6-5	TRBD2	TRBJ2-7	CASSYSVASGTYEQYF	TGTGCCAGCAGTTACTCGGTGGCTAGCGGTACCTACGAGCAGTACTTC
NA	TRBV5-1	NA	TRBJ1-6	CASRSQGNSPLHF	TGCGCCAGCAGAAGTCAGGGTAATTCACCCCTCCACTTT
NA	TRBV4-2	NA	TRBJ1-3	CASSSTLTGTIGNTIYF	TGTGCCAGCAGCTCAACTCTAACAGGGACCATCGGAAACACCATATATTTT
NA	TRBV19	NA	TRBJ1-2	CASSKGVAYGYTF	TGTGCCAGTAGTAAAGGGGTGGCCTATGGCTACACCTTC
NA	TRBV7-3	NA	TRBJ2-2	CASSPRVAVNTGELFF	TGTGCCAGCAGCCCCCGGGTAGCGGTGAACACCGGGGAGCTGTTTTTT
once	TRBV30	NA	TRBJ2-7	CAWSTSAVAEQYF	TGTGCCTGGAGTACTAGTGCGGTTGCCGAGCAGTACTTC
NA	TRBV5-5	NA	TRBJ1-2	CASSVQTGPNYGYTF	TGTGCCAGCAGCGTACAAACAGGGCCCAACTATGGCTACACCTTC
NA	TRBV10-3	NA	TRBJ1-3	CASQEAGNTIYF	TGTGCCTCCCAGGAAGCCGGAAACACCATATATTTT
NA	TRBV7-2	NA	TRBJ2-3	CASSLHRAADTQYF	TGTGCCAGCAGCCTCCACAGGGCTGCAGATACGCAGTATTTT
NA	TRBV10-2	NA	TRBJ1-2	CASNGGRNYGYTF	TGCGCCAGCAACGGAGGACGTAACTATGGCTACACCTTC
NA	TRBV4-1	TRBD1	TRBJ1-1	CASSQPDRGNTEAFF	TGCGCCAGCAGCCAACCGGACAGGGGGAACACTGAAGCTTTCTTT
NA	TRBV4-1	NA	TRBJ1-5	CASSRTVGSNQPQHF	TGCGCCAGCAGCCGCACAGTGGGGAGCAATCAGCCCCAGCATTTT
NA	TRBV2	NA	TRBJ1-5	CASSAALLRPGTRIQSSNQPQHF	TGTGCCAGCAGTGCTGCCCTCCTTCGCCCCGGGACAAGAATCCAAAGTAGCAATCAGCCCCAGCATTTT
NA	TRBV3-1/TRBV3-2	NA	TRBJ1-1	CASSQALSYQAFF	TGTGCCAGCAGCCAAGCGCTCAGCTACCAAGCTTTCTTT
NA	TRBV10-1	NA	TRBJ2-7	CASSDPGLGHYEQYF	TGCGCCAGCAGTGACCCGGGATTGGGACACTACGAGCAGTACTTC
NA	TRBV9	NA	TRBJ1-1	CASSVERNTEAFF	TGTGCCAGCAGCGTAGAGAGGAACACTGAAGCTTTCTTT
once	TRBV5-1	NA	TRBJ1-5	CASSPGTRLNQPQHF	TGCGCCAGCAGCCCCGGGACACGTCTCAATCAGCCCCAGCATTTT
NA	TRBV5-1	TRBD1	TRBJ1-2	CASSLDLQGGPLYGYTF	TGCGCCAGCAGCTTGGACCTACAGGGGGGGCCCCTCTATGGCTACACCTTC